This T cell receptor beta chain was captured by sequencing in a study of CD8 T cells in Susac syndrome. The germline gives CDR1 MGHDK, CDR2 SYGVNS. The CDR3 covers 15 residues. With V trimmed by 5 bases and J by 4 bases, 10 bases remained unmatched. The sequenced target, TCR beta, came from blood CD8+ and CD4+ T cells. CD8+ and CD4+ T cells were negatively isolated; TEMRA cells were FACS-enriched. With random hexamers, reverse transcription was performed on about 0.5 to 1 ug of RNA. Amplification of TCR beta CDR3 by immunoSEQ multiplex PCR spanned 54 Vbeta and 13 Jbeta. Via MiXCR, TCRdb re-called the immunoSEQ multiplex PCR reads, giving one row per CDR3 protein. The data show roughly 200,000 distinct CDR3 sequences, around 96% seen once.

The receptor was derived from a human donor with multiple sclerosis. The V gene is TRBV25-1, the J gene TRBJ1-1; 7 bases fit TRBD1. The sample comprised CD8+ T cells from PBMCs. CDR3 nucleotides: TGTGCCAGCAGTTCGTTCATGGCAGGGGGCACTGAAGCTTTCTTT. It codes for CASSSFMAGGTEAFF.